The present T cell receptor (beta chain) was sequenced within a study of T cell responses to AZD1222 COVID-19 vaccine. Overall study context: Whether given at about 4 or about 12 weeks, second doses were pooled.

Study-wide results and caveats: Among the donors, most were white British and more were female, and clonal diversity was possibly underestimated. Compared with day 0, the breadth and depth of the Spike-specific TCR repertoire rose significantly after two doses of AZD1222. Spike-spanning, vaccine-associated CD4 TCRs were dominant at 160-218 and 743-854.

V shed 3 bases and J shed 7 bases, with 21 bases lying between them. The CDR3 has 17 residues. Germline V gene sequence: CDR1 KGHSH, CDR2 LQKENI. Details on this clone: Antigen unknown.

Here immunoSEQ multiplex PCR was the method, and the copy in TCRdb shows in-frame clones only, minus some. The top ten clones hold approximately 0.5% of a sample with roughly 180,000 clones, just over 85% of them seen once. The genes are TRBV18 and TRBJ2-2; no firm D call. The sample consisted of peripheral blood, taken on day 0 of AZD1222 vaccination. The clonotype comes from an adult in good health. CDR3 amino acids: CASSPIRVNGDSGELFF. The CDR3 DNA follows: TGTGCCAGCTCACCTATTCGAGTGAATGGGGATAGCGGGGAGCTGTTTTTT.